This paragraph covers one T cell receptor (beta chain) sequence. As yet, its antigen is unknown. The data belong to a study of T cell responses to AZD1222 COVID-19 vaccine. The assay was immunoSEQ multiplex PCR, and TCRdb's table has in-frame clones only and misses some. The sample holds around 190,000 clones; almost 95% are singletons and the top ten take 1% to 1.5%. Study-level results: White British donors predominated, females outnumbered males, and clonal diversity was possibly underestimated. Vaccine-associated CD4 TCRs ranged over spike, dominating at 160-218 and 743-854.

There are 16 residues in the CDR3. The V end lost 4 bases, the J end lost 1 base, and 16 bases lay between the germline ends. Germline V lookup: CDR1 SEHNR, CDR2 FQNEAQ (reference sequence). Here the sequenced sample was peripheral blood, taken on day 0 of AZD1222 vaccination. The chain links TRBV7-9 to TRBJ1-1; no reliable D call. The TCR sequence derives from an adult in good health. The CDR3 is CASSSRPLPRNTEAFF. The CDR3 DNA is TGTGCCAGCAGCTCCCGGCCCCTGCCAAGGAACACTGAAGCTTTCTTT.